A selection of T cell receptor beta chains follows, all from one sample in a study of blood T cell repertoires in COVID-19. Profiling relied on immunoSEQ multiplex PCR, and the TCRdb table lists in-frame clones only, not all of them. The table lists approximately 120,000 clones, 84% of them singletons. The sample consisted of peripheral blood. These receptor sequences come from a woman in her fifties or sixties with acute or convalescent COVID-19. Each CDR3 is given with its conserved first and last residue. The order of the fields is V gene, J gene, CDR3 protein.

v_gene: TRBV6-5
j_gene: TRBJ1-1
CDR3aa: CASSYQGRTEAFF

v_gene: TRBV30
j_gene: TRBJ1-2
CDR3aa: CAWSTGTGSLTHTF

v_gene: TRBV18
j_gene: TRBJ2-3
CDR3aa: CASSPTGVADTQYF

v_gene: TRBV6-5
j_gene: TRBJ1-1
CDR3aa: CASSDRGTEAFF

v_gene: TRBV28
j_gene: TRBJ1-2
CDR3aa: CASSLRDRGGYTF

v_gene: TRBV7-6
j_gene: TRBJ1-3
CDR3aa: CASSLRTAQTSGNTIYF

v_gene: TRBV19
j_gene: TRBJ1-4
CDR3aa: CASSAQDSFNEKLFF

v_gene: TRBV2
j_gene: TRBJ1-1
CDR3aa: CASSEDRGRGTEAFF

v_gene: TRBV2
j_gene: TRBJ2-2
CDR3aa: CASSEALSGELFF

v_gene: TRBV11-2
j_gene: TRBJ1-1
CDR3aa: CASSPGQGLSDTEAFF

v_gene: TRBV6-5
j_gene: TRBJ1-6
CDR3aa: CASSYSGQGGSPLHF

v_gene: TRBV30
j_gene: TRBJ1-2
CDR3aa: CAWSLGGSGYGYTF